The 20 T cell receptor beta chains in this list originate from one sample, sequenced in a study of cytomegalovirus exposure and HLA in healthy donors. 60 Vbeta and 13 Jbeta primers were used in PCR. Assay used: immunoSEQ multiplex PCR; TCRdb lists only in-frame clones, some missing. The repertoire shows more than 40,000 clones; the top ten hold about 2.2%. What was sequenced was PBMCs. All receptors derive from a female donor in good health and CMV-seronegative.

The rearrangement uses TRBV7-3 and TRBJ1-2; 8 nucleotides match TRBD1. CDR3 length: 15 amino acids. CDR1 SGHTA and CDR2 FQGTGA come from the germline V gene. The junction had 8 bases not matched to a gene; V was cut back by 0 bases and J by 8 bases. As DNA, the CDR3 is TGTGCCAGCAGCTTAACGCGGACAGGGCCGGCAGGCTACACCTTC. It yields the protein CASSLTRTGPAGYTF.

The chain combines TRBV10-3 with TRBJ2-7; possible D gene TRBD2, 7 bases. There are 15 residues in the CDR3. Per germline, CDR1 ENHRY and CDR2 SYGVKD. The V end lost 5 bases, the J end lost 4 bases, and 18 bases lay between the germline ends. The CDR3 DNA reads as TGTGCCATCAGTCCCTCGGGGGGCTTGGGGTACGAGCAGTACTTC. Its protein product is CAISPSGGLGYEQYF.

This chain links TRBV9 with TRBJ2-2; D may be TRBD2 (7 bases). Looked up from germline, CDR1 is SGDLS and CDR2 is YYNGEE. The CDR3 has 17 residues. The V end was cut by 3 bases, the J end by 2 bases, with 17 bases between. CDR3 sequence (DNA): TGTGCCAGCAGCGCTGGGGGGGGCTTAGGTAACACCGGGGAGCTGTTTTTT. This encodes CASSAGGGLGNTGELFF.

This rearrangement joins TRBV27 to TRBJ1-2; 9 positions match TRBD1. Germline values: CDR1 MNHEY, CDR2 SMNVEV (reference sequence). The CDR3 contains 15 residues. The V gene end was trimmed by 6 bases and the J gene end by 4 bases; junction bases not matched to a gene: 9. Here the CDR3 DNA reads TGTGCCAGCAGCAAAAAGACAGGGGGTGGCTATGGCTACACCTTC. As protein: CASSKKTGGGYGYTF.

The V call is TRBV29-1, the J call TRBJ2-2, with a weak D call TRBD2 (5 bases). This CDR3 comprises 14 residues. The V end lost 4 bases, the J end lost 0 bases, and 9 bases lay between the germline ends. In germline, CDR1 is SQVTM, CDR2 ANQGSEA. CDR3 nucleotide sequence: TGCAGCGTTGTGAGAGGGACGAACACCGGGGAGCTGTTTTTT. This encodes CSVVRGTNTGELFF.

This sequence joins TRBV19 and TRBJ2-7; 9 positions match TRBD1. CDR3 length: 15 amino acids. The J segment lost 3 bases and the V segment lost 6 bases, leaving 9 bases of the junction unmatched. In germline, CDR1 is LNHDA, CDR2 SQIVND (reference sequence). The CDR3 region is CASSFGQGKNYEQYF. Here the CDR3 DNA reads TGTGCCAGTAGCTTCGGACAGGGGAAAAACTACGAGCAGTACTTC.

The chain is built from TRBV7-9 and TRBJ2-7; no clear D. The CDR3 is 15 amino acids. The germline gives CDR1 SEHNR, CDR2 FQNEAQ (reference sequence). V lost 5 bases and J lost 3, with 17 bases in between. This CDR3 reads CASSPPLRGLYEQYF. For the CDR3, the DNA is TGTGCCAGCAGCCCCCCACTGCGAGGCCTCTACGAGCAGTACTTC.

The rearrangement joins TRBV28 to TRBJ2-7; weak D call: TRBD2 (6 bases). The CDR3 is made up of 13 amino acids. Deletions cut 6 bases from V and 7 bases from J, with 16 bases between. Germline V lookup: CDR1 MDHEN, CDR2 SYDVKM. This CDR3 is CASSRILSGEQYF. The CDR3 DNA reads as TGTGCCAGCAGCCGGATCCTAAGCGGGGAGCAGTACTTC.

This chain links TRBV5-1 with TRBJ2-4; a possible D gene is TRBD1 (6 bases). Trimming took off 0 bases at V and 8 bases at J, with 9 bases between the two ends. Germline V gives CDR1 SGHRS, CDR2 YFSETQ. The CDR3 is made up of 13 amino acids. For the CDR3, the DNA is TGCGCCAGCAGCTTGGACAGGGCGGACATTCAGTACTTC. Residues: CASSLDRADIQYF.

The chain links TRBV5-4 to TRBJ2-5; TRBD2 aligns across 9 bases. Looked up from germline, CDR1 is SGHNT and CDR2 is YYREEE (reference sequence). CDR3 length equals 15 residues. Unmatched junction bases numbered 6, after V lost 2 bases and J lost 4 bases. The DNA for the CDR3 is TGTGCCAGCAGCTTTGGCGGGGGGGCCGTAGAGACCCAGTACTTC. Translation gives CASSFGGGAVETQYF.

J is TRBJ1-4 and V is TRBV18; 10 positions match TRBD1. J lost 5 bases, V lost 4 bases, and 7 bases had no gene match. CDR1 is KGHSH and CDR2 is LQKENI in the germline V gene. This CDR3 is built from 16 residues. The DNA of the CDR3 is TGTGCCAGCTCACTGCTGCCGGGACAGGGGAATGAAAAACTGTTTTTT. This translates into CASSLLPGQGNEKLFF.

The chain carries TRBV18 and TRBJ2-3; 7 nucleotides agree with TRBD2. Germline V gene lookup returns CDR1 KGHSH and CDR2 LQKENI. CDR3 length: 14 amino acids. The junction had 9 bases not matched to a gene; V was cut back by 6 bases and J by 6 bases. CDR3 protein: CASSLLAAQDTQYF. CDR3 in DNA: TGTGCCAGCTCGCTTCTAGCGGCACAGGATACGCAGTATTTT.

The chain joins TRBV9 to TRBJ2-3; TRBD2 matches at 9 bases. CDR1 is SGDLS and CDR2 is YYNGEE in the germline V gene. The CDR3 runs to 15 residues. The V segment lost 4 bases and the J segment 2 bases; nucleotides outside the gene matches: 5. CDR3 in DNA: TGTGCCAGCAGCCTAAGCGGGAGGACCACAGATACGCAGTATTTT. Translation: CASSLSGRTTDTQYF.

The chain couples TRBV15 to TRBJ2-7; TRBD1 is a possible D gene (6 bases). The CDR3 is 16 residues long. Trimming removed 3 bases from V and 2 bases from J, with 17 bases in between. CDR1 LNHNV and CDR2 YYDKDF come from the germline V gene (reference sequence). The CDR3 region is CATSSVDSPFTYEQYF. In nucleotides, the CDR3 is TGTGCCACCAGCAGCGTGGACAGCCCCTTTACCTACGAGCAGTACTTC.

The CDR3 sequence is CASSPRSGLKAFF. The CDR3 bases are TGTGCCAGCAGTCCCCGGTCCGGGTTGAAGGCTTTCTTT. V is TRBV27 and J is TRBJ1-1; D is uncertain. The CDR3 spans 13 residues. Trimming left V 5 bases short and J 11 bases short, with 18 bases between. The V gene's germline CDR1 is MNHEY and CDR2 SMNVEV (reference sequence).

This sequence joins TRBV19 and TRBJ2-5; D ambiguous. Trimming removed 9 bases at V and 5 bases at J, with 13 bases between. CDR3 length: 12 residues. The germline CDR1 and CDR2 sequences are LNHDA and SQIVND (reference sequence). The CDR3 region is CASQRFGETQYF. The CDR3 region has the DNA TGTGCCAGCCAGAGGTTCGGGGAGACCCAGTACTTC.

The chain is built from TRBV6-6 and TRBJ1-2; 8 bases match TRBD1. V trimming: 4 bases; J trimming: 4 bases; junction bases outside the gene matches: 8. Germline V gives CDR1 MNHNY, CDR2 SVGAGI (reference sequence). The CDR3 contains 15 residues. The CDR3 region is CASSSTLTGVYGYTF. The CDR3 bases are TGTGCCAGCAGTTCGACCTTGACAGGGGTCTATGGCTACACCTTC.

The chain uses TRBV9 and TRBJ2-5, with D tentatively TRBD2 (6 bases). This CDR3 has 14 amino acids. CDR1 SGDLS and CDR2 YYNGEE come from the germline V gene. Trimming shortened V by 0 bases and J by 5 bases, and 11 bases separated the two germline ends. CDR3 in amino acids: CASSVDGSVETQYF. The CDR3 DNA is TGTGCCAGCAGCGTAGACGGGAGCGTCGAGACCCAGTACTTC.

The chain's CDR3 is CEPTTGFAGANVLTF. CDR3 nucleotides: TGTGAACCCACAACAGGGTTCGCTGGGGCCAACGTCCTGACTTTC. V is TRBV19 and J is TRBJ2-6; D may be TRBD1 (6 bases). The CDR3 is 15 residues long. Germline values: CDR1 LNHDA, CDR2 SQIVND (reference sequence).

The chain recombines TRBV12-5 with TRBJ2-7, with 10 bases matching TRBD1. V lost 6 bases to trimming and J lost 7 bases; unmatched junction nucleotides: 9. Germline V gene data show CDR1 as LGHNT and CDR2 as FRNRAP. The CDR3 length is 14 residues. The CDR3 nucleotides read TGTGCTAGTGGCGACCGGGACAGGGGTGAAGAGCAGTACTTC. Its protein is CASGDRDRGEEQYF.